This T cell receptor beta chain was profiled in a study of cytomegalovirus exposure and HLA in healthy donors. Study outcomes and limitations: One variant, a missense change in DCLRE1C, was linked in a later analysis to TCR beta V- and J-gene trimming. Several top significant clusters appeared, in a later analysis, to be linked to common viral pathogens. The study recorded over 150 TCR beta chains that were cytomegalovirus-associated.

It was with 60 Vbeta and 13 Jbeta primers that the PCR ran. Clones were read by immunoSEQ multiplex PCR, and TCRdb kept only the in-frame ones, dropping some. The sample has around 170,000 clones, 80% to 85% seen once. Points on this clone: The antigen is not known.

Sequencing input: PBMCs. The receptor comes from a boy under 10 years old in good health and CMV-seronegative.

Here the CDR3 DNA reads TGTGCCAGCAGCTTTGGACCGCAGGGGGACTATGGCTACACCTTC. Protein product: CASSFGPQGDYGYTF. The chain recombines TRBV7-9 with TRBJ1-2, with 7 bases that match TRBD1. The ends lost 3 bases at V and 3 bases at J; junction bases unmatched: 7. The CDR3 spans 15 residues. The germline CDR1 and CDR2 sequences are SEHNR and FQNEAQ (reference sequence).